The T cell receptor beta chain under discussion was sequenced for a study of OX40 agonist ivuxolimab in advanced cancers. The method was immunoSEQ multiplex PCR; TCRdb's version includes in-frame clones alone and lacks a portion of them. The table lists tens of thousands of clones, approximately 89% of them singletons. This clone was seen once. The sequence derives from an adult with an advanced solid tumor such as melanoma, head and neck, liver or kidney cancer. The material sequenced was CD4+ or CD8+ T cells sorted from blood, taken in a trial of the OX40 agonist ivuxolimab.

The CDR3 coding sequence is TGTGCCAGCAGCTTGGGAAGGGGAGTTTACGAGCAGTACTTC. This encodes CASSLGRGVYEQYF. The gene calls are TRBV5-6 and TRBJ2-7, with D perhaps assigned TRBD1 or TRBD2 (5 bases each). The CDR3 is 14 residues long. V lost 0 bases and J lost 4, with 11 bases in between. Germline CDR1 SGHDT, CDR2 YYEEEE.